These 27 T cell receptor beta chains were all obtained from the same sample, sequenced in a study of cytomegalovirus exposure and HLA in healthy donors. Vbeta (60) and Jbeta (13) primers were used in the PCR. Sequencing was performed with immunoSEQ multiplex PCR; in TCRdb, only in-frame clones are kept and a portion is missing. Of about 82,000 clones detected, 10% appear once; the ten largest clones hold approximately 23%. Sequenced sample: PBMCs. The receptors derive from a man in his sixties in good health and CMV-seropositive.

CDR3 coding DNA: TGTGCCAGCAGTAGACAGGGGGCGCCGGGTCAGCCCCAGCATTTT. This sequence encodes CASSRQGAPGQPQHF. This sequence joins TRBV6-6 and TRBJ1-5; 10 nucleotides agree with TRBD1. V lost 5 bases, J lost 6 bases, and 7 bases stayed unmatched. The CDR3 covers 15 residues. Looked up from germline, CDR1 is MNHNY and CDR2 is SVGAGI (reference sequence).

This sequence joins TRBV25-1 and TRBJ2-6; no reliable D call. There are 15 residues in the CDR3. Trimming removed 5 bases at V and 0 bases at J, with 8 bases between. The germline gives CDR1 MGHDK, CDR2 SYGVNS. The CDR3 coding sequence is TGTGCCAGCAGTCCACGGGTCTCTGGGGCCAACGTCCTGACTTTC. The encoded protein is CASSPRVSGANVLTF.

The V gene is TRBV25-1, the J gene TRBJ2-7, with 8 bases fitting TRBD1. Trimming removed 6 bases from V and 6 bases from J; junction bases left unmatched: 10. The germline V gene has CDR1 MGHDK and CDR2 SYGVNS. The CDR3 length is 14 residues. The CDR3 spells CASSSTGGRTEQYF. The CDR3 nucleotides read TGTGCCAGCAGCAGTACAGGGGGTCGGACCGAGCAGTACTTC.

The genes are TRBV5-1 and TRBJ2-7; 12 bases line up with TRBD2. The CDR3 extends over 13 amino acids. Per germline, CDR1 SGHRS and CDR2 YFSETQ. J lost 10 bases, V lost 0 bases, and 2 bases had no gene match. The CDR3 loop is CASSLGLAGDQYF. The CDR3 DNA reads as TGCGCCAGCAGCTTGGGACTAGCGGGAGATCAGTACTTC.

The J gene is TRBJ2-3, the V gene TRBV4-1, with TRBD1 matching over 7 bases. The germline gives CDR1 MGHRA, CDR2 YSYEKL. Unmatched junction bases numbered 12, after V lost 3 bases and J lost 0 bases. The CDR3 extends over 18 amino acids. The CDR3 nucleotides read TGCGCCAGCAGCCAGGCTTGGACAGGATCACGTAGCACAGATACGCAGTATTTT. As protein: CASSQAWTGSRSTDTQYF.

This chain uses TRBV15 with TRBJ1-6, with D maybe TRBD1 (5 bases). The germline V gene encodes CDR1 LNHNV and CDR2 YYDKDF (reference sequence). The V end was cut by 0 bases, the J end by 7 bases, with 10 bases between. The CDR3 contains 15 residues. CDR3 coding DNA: TGTGCCACCAGCAGAGATCGGGGGGGGAATTCACCCCTCCACTTT. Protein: CATSRDRGGNSPLHF.

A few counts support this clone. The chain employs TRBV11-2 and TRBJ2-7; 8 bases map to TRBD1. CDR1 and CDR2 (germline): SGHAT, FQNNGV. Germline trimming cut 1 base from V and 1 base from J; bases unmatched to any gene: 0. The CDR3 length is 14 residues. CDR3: CASSLGTGSYEQYV. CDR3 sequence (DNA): TGTGCCAGCAGCTTAGGGACAGGGTCCTACGAGCAGTACGTC.

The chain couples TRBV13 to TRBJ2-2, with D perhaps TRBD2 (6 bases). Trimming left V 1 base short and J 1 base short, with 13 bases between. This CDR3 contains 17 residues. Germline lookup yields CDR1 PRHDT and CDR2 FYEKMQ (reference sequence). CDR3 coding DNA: TGTGCCAGCAGCTTAGAAGGAGGGCTTGAGAACACCGGGGAGCTGTTTTTT. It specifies CASSLEGGLENTGELFF. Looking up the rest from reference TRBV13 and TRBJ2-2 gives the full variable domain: AAGVIQSPRHLIKEKRETATLKCYPIPRHDTVYWYQQGPGQDPQFLISFYEKMQSDKGSIPDRFSAQQFSDYHSELNMSSLELGDSALYFCASSLEGGLENTGELFFGEGSRLTVL.

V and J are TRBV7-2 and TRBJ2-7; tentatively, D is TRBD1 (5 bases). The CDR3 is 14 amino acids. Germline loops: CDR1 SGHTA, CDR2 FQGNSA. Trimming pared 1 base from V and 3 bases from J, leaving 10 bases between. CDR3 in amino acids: CASSLVGAVYEQYF. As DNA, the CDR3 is TGTGCCAGCAGCTTAGTAGGGGCGGTCTACGAGCAGTACTTC.

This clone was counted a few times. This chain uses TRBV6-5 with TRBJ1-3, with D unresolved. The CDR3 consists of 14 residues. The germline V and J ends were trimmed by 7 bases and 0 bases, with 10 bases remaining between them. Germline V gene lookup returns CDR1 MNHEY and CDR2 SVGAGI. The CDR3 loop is CASTGTSSGNTIYF. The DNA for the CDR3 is TGTGCCAGCACAGGTACAAGCTCTGGAAACACCATATATTTT.

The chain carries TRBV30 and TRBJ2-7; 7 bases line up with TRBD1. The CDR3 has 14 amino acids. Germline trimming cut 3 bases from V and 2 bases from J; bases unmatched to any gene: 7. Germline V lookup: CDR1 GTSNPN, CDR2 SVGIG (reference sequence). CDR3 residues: CAWRRGTATYEQYF. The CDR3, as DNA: TGTGCCTGGAGAAGAGGGACAGCCACCTACGAGCAGTACTTC. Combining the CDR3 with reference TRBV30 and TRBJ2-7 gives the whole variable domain SQTIHQWPATLVQPVGSPLSLECTVEGTSNPNLYWYRQAAGRGLQLLFYSVGIGQISSEVPQNLSASRPQDRQFILSSKKLLLSDSGFYLCAWRRGTATYEQYFGPGTRLTVT.

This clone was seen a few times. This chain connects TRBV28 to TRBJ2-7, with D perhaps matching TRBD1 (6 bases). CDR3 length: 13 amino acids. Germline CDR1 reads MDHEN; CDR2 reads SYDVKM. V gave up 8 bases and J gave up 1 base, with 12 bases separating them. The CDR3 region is CASGGAISYEQYF. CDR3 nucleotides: TGTGCCAGCGGGGGCGCTATATCCTACGAGCAGTACTTC.

CDR3 sequence: CASSDPYQVLTHSPLHF. CDR3 nucleotide sequence: TGTGCCAGCAGTGACCCCTATCAGGTACTTACCCATTCACCCCTCCACTTT. V usage is TRBV6-4 and J usage is TRBJ1-6; D unresolved. V was clipped by 2 bases and J by 8 bases, with 19 bases between them. The CDR3 extends over 17 amino acids. In germline, CDR1 is MRHNA, CDR2 SNTAGT.

Written as DNA, the CDR3 is TGTGCCATCAGCCCGACGGGTTATGAAGCTTTCTTT. This codes for CAISPTGYEAFF. V is TRBV10-3 and J is TRBJ1-1; no definite D call. This CDR3 has 12 amino acids. The V and J ends lost 6 bases and 7 bases respectively, with 12 bases between them. Germline values: CDR1 ENHRY, CDR2 SYGVKD.

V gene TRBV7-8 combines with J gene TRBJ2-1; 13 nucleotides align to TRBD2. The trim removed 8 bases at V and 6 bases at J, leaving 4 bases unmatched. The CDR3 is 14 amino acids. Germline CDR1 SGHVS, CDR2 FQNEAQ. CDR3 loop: CASGTSGVGNEQFF. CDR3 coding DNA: TGTGCCAGCGGGACTAGCGGGGTCGGCAATGAGCAGTTCTTC.

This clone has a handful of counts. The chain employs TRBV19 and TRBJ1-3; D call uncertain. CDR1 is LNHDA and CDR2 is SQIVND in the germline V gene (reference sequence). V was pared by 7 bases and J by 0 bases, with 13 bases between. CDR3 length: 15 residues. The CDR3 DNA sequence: TGTGCCAGTAAAGAGCAATCCCTCTCTGGAAACACCATATATTTT. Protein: CASKEQSLSGNTIYF.

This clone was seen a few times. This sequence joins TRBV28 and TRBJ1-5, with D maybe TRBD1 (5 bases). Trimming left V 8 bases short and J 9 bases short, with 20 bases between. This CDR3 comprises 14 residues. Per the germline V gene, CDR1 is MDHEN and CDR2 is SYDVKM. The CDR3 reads CASAYTTRVWPQHF. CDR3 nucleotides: TGTGCCAGCGCTTATACGACCAGGGTTTGGCCCCAGCATTTT.

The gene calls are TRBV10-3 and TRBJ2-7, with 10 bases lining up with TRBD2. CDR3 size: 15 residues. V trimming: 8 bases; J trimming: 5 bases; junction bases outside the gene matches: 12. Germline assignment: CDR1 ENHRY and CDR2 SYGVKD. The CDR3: CAIGVAGGRIDEQYF. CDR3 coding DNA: TGTGCCATCGGGGTAGCGGGAGGACGGATCGACGAGCAGTACTTC.

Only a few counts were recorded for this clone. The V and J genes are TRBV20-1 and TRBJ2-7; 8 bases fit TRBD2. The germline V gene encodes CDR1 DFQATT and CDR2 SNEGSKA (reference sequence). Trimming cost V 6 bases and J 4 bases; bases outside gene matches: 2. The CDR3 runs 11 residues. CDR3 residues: CSAGGGYEQYV. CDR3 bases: TGCAGTGCCGGGGGGGGTTACGAGCAGTACGTC.

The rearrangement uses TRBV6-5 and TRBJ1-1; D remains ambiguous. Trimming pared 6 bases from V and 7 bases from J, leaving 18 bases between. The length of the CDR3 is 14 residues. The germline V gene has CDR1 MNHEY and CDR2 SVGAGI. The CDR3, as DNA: TGTGCCAGCAGCCTACGACAAAACCTCCTTGAAGCTTTCTTT. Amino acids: CASSLRQNLLEAFF.

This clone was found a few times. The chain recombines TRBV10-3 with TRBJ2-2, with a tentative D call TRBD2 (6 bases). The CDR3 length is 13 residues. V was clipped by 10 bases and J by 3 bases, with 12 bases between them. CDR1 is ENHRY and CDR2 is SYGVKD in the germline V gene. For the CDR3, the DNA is TGTGCCACCCGGGGGATTGACACCGGGGAGCTGTTTTTT. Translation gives CATRGIDTGELFF.

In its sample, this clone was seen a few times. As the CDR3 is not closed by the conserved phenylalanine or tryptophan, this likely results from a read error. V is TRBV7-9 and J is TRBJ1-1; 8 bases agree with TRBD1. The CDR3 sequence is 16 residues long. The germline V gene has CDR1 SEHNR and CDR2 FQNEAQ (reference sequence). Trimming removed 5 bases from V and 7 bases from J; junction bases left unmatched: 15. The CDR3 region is CASSSSDRAVYIEAFL. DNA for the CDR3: TGTGCCAGCAGCAGCTCGGACAGGGCGGTGTACATTGAAGCTTTCTTG.

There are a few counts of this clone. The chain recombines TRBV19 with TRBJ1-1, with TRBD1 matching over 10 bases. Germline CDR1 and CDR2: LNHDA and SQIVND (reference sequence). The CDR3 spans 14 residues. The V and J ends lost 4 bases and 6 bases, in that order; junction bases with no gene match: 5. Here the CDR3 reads CASSTTGGRSEAFF. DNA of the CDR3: TGTGCCAGTAGTACGACAGGGGGCAGATCTGAAGCTTTCTTT.

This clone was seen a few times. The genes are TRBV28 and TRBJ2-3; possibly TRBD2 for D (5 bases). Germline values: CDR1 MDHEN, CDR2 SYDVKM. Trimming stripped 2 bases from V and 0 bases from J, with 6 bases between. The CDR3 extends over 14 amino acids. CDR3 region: CASSLPGSTDTQYF. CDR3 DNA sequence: TGTGCCAGCAGTTTACCGGGAAGCACAGATACGCAGTATTTT.

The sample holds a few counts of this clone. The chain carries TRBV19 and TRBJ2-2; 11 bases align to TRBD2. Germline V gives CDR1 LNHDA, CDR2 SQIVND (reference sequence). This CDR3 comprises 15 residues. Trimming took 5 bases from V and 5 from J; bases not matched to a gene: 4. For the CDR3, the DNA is TGTGCCAGTAGTCAAAGGACTAGCGGGACCGGGGAGCTGTTTTTT. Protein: CASSQRTSGTGELFF.

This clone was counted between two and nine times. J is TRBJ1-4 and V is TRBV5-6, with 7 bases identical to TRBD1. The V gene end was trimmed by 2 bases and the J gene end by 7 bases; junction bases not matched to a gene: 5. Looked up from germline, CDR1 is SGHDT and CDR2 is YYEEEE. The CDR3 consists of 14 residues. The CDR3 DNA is TGTGCCAGCAGCTTCGGACAGGCGGGTGAAAAACTGTTTTTT. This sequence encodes CASSFGQAGEKLFF.

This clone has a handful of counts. Written as DNA, the CDR3 is TGTGCCTGGAGTGCCGACAGGGGCTCCTACGAGCAGTACGTC. Residues: CAWSADRGSYEQYV. V usage is TRBV30 and J usage is TRBJ2-7, with 8 bases fitting TRBD1. Trimming at V came to 1 base and at J to 0 bases, leaving 2 bases not matched to a gene. The CDR3 covers 14 residues. CDR1 GTSNPN and CDR2 SVGIG come from the germline V gene (reference sequence).